These 18 T cell receptor beta chains were sequenced from one sample in a study of vaccination and CD4 T cells after COVID-19. No cognate antigen is known for these TCRs. The Oncomine TCR Beta short-read assay was what sequenced the DNA obtained from cultured CD4+ T cells. Extraction of genomic DNA was performed on cultured CD4+ T cells. From the PCR reads, TCRdb called clonotypes with MiXCR, one entry per CDR3 protein. The sample has fewer than 13,000 distinct CDR3 sequences, around 36% seen once; the top ten hold more than 14%. Treatment denoted: approximately 11-day PBMC culture with coronavirus spike peptide pools or control peptides (ViraFEST assay). Researchers collected the unexposed donor's CD4+ T cells before the COVID-19 pandemic (2011-2018). Sequencing was done on a sample of CD4+ T cells from blood, cultured in vitro. These receptors all stem from a human donor in good health.

The chain couples TRBV28 to TRBJ1-1; 9 positions agree with TRBD1. This CDR3 spans 16 amino acids. With V trimmed by 5 bases and J by 4 bases, 11 bases remained unmatched. Germline loops: CDR1 MDHEN, CDR2 SYDVKM. The CDR3, as DNA: TGTGCCAGCAGTCGTTGGACAGGGGATGGGAGCACTGAAGCTTTCTTT. Translated, it gives CASSRWTGDGSTEAFF.

There are a few counts of this clonotype. The gene calls are TRBV20-1 and TRBJ2-3; 8 bases align to TRBD2. Unmatched junction bases numbered 10, after V lost 3 bases and J lost 2 bases. CDR1 and CDR2 (germline): DFQATT, SNEGSKA (reference sequence). The CDR3 spans 16 residues. Here the CDR3 DNA reads TGCAGTGCTAGCCTTGGGGCGGGAGGTTCCACAGATACGCAGTATTTT. Translated: CSASLGAGGSTDTQYF.

The V and J genes are TRBV6-5 and TRBJ2-3; 10 bases are a match to TRBD2. CDR3 length: 15 amino acids. The germline gives CDR1 MNHEY, CDR2 SVGAGI. Germline trimming cut 4 bases from V and 2 bases from J; bases unmatched to any gene: 3. The CDR3, as DNA: TGTGCCAGCAGTTTCGGACTAGCGGACACAGATACGCAGTATTTT. Protein sequence: CASSFGLADTDTQYF.

The rearrangement uses TRBV2 and TRBJ1-5; no reliable D call. This CDR3 is built from 14 residues. Trimming pared 5 bases from V and 7 bases from J, leaving 15 bases between. Germline V lookup: CDR1 SNHLY, CDR2 FYNNEI. The CDR3 DNA follows: TGTGCCAGCAGTCCCACCGGGTCCGGGCAGCCCCAGCATTTT. This encodes CASSPTGSGQPQHF.

The rearrangement uses TRBV5-4 and TRBJ2-7, with 7 bases lining up with TRBD1. V lost 2 bases and J lost 3; bases outside the gene matches: 8. The CDR3 contains 15 residues. Germline V gene data show CDR1 as SGHNT and CDR2 as YYREEE (reference sequence). CDR3 DNA: TGTGCCAGCAGCTTCCGGGACAGACCGCTCTACGAGCAGTACTTC. It encodes CASSFRDRPLYEQYF. The entire variable domain, with the rest obtained from reference TRBV5-4 and TRBJ2-7, is as follows: ETGVTQSPTHLIKTRGQQVTLRCSSQSGHNTVSWYQQALGQGPQFIFQYYREEENGRGNFPPRFSGLQFPNYSSELNVNALELDDSALYLCASSFRDRPLYEQYFGPGTRLTVT.

This clonotype was picked up one time. The chain has TRBV19 and TRBJ1-5; no reliable D call. V was clipped by 5 bases and J by 4 bases, with 18 bases between them. The CDR3 has 16 amino acids. Germline CDR1 LNHDA, CDR2 SQIVND (reference sequence). CDR3 residues: CASSSDLGGENQPQHF. The CDR3, as DNA: TGTGCCAGTAGTTCGGACCTGGGTGGTGAGAATCAGCCCCAGCATTTT.

This clonotype was seen a handful of times. The chain carries TRBV20-1 and TRBJ2-1, with D possibly being TRBD1 or TRBD2 (7 bases each). The CDR3 runs to 13 residues. Germline CDR1 reads DFQATT; CDR2 reads SNEGSKA (reference sequence). The CDR3: CRPPGGENNEQFF. The CDR3 DNA reads as TGCAGACCCCCAGGGGGGGAGAACAATGAGCAGTTCTTC.

This chain joins TRBV5-1 and TRBJ2-5, with D possibly TRBD2 on 6 matching bases. There are 15 residues in the CDR3. Germline V gene sequence: CDR1 SGHRS, CDR2 YFSETQ. The V and J ends lost 0 bases and 1 base respectively, with 10 bases between them. CDR3 DNA sequence: TGCGCCAGCAGCTTGGAAGGAGGGAGCCAAGAGACCCAGTACTTC. Translating it yields CASSLEGGSQETQYF.

This clonotype was observed a few times. The chain carries TRBV19 and TRBJ2-7; the D gene could be TRBD1 or TRBD2 (5 bases each). From germline, CDR1 is LNHDA and CDR2 SQIVND (reference sequence). The CDR3 spans 14 residues. With 5 bases removed from V and 2 bases from J, the gap between germline ends came to 13 bases. CDR3 residues: CASSRAGTAYEQYF. In DNA, the CDR3 is TGTGCCAGTAGTCGTGCCGGGACGGCCTACGAGCAGTACTTC.

V and J are TRBV20-1 and TRBJ2-6; D perhaps matches TRBD2 (6 bases). Trimming took off 6 bases at V and 2 bases at J, with 8 bases between the two ends. Germline V CDR1 and CDR2: DFQATT, SNEGSKA (reference sequence). The CDR3 totals 13 residues. The CDR3 reads CSAGEAGANVLTF. CDR3 nucleotides: TGCAGTGCCGGGGAGGCTGGGGCCAACGTCCTGACTTTC.

The chain employs TRBV6-1 and TRBJ2-3; D may match TRBD1 or TRBD2 (5 bases each). CDR1 MNHNS and CDR2 SASEGT come from the germline V gene. V was trimmed by 8 bases and J by 6 bases, leaving 21 bases between them. This CDR3 has 15 amino acids. The CDR3 bases are TGTGCCAGCCGAGTGTACCCAGGGACCGACGATACGCAGTATTTT. Translation: CASRVYPGTDDTQYF.

There are a few counts of this clonotype. J is TRBJ2-5 and V is TRBV2, with no clear D. Germline V lookup: CDR1 SNHLY, CDR2 FYNNEI. V lost 3 bases to trimming and J lost 1 base, with 3 bases between them. This CDR3 is 12 amino acids long. CDR3 nucleotide sequence: TGTGCCAGCAGTGAGTCCCAAGAGACCCAGTACTTC. Its protein product is CASSESQETQYF.

This clonotype has a single count. The chain couples TRBV19 to TRBJ2-1; D is unclear. The CDR3 runs to 14 residues. In germline, CDR1 is LNHDA, CDR2 SQIVND (reference sequence). V gave up 3 bases and J gave up 5 bases, with 11 bases separating them. For the CDR3, the DNA is TGTGCCAGTAGTATTCTGGATGCCAACAATGAGCAGTTCTTC. This codes for CASSILDANNEQFF.

This rearrangement joins TRBV20-1 to TRBJ2-3, with D unclear. CDR3 length: 15 residues. Germline V gene lookup returns CDR1 DFQATT and CDR2 SNEGSKA (reference sequence). Trimming removed 0 bases at V and 2 bases at J, with 12 bases between. DNA for the CDR3: TGCAGTGCTAGAGATCCGGCGGCATCCACAGATACGCAGTATTTT. This gives the protein CSARDPAASTDTQYF.

This chain uses TRBV19 with TRBJ2-1; D is uncertain. V was clipped by 9 bases and J by 6 bases, with 15 bases between them. From germline, CDR1 is LNHDA and CDR2 SQIVND (reference sequence). This CDR3 region has 13 residues. The CDR3 sequence: CASSPQEGNEQFF. The CDR3 DNA sequence: TGTGCCAGCTCACCGCAGGAAGGCAATGAGCAGTTCTTC.

The chain combines TRBV19 with TRBJ1-5, with D possibly being TRBD1 (6 bases). The CDR3 covers 18 residues. Germline loops: CDR1 LNHDA, CDR2 SQIVND (reference sequence). V lost 4 bases and J lost 4, with 23 bases in between. CDR3 in DNA: TGTGCCAGTAGTACGGGCAGGGGCCGCCGCACTCTTAATCAGCCCCAGCATTTT. This codes for CASSTGRGRRTLNQPQHF.

This clonotype showed up just a few times. The CDR3: CSARRTSVTGELFF. In DNA, the CDR3 is TGCAGTGCTAGACGCACTAGCGTCACCGGGGAGCTGTTTTTT. The rearrangement uses TRBV20-1 and TRBJ2-2; TRBD2 matches at 7 bases. With V trimmed by 2 bases and J by 4 bases, 4 bases remained unmatched. CDR1 is DFQATT and CDR2 is SNEGSKA in the germline V gene (reference sequence). The CDR3 is 14 amino acids.

This clonotype has more than one count but fewer than ten. This chain connects TRBV28 to TRBJ1-5; tentatively, D is TRBD1 (6 bases). Trimming removed 6 bases at V and 6 bases at J, with 18 bases between. Germline CDR1 MDHEN, CDR2 SYDVKM. The CDR3 extends over 15 amino acids. The CDR3 DNA reads as TGTGCCAGCAGACTCACAGGGACGTCGGGTCAGCCCCAGCATTTT. Protein sequence: CASRLTGTSGQPQHF.